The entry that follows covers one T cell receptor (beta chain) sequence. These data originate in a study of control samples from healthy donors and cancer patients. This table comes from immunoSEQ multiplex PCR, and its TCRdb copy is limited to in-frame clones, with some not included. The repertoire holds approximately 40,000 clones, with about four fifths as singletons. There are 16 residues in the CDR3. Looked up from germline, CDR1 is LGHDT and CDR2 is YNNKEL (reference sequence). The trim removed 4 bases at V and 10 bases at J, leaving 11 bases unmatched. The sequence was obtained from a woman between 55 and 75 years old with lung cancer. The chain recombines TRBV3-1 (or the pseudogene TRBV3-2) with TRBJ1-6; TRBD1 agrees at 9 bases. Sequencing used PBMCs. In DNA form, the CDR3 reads TGTGCCAGCAGCCGGAGGACAGGGGTGTCCGGATCACCCCTCCACTTT. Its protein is CASSRRTGVSGSPLHF.